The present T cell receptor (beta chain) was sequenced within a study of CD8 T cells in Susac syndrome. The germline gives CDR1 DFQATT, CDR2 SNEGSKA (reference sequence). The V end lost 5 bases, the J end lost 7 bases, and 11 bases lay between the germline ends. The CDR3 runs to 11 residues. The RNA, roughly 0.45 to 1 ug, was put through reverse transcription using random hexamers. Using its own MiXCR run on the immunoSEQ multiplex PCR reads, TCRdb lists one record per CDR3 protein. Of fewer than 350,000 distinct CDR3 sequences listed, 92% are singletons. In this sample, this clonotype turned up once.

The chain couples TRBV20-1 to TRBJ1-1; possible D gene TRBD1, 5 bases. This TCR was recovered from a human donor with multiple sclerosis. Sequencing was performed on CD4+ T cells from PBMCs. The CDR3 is CSAHQGVEAFF. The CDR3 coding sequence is TGCAGTGCTCATCAGGGTGTTGAAGCTTTCTTT.